Here is one T cell receptor (beta chain) with its context. These data come from a study of early stage breast cancer tumors. Background on the study: ER+/PR+/HER2- status applied to about 70% of the 16 invasive breast tumors.

The repertoire was sequenced with immunoSEQ multiplex PCR; TCRdb's copy has only in-frame clones and lacks some. The sample carries more than 20,000 clones, about 76% recorded once. This CDR3 is built from 16 residues. Germline CDR1 is SGHRS and CDR2 is YFSETQ. V trimming: 0 bases; J trimming: 8 bases; junction bases outside the gene matches: 9. The genes are TRBV5-1 and TRBJ2-4, with 9 bases aligning to TRBD2. This receptor was taken from a person aged 60 to 70 with breast cancer. The sample consisted of blood. The CDR3 nucleotides read TGCGCCAGCAGCTTGGTTAGCGGGGGACCTAACGACATTCAGTACTTC. Amino acids: CASSLVSGGPNDIQYF. Full variable domain (remainder filled in from reference TRBV5-1 and TRBJ2-4): KAGVTQTPRYLIKTRGQQVTLSCSPISGHRSVSWYQQTPGQGLQFLFEYFSETQRNKGNFPGRFSGRQFSNSRSEMNVSTLELGDSALYLCASSLVSGGPNDIQYFGAGTRLSVL.